The sequence of this T cell receptor beta chain was determined in a study of OX40 agonist ivuxolimab in advanced cancers. Here immunoSEQ multiplex PCR was the method, and the copy in TCRdb shows in-frame clones only, minus some. This table has about 130,000 clones, approximately 90% appearing once. The CDR3 has 14 residues. Trimming cost V 3 bases and J 5 bases; bases outside gene matches: 6. Germline CDR1 SGHRS, CDR2 YFSETQ. This specimen consisted of CD4+ or CD8+ T cells sorted from blood, obtained in a trial of the OX40 agonist ivuxolimab. This sequence was found in an adult with an advanced solid tumor such as melanoma, head and neck, liver or kidney cancer. V gene TRBV5-1 combines with J gene TRBJ1-2; 8 bases are shared with TRBD1. CDR3 in amino acids: CASSSQGDSYGYTF. CDR3 coding DNA: TGCGCCAGCAGCTCACAGGGGGATTCTTATGGCTACACCTTC.